Listed here are 30 T cell receptor beta chains from one sample, sequenced in a study of blood T cells in healthy people across ages. The use of a sample-barcoded 5' primer and a J-beta primer mix characterized a second PCR of roughly 7 to 11 cycles. TCRdb re-called the 5' RACE reads with MiXCR, one entry per CDR3 protein. The table shows about 1.7 million distinct CDR3 sequences, with roughly 30% occurring only once. The sample comprised blood. The receptors were sampled from a woman aged 25 to 39 in good health.

This clonotype was counted many times. This rearrangement joins TRBV5-1 to TRBJ1-2, with 8 bases matching TRBD1. This CDR3 contains 15 residues. Germline CDR1 SGHRS, CDR2 YFSETQ. J was trimmed by 1 base and V by 4 bases; bases with no gene match: 6. CDR3 in amino acids: CASSDPQGGNYGYTF. CDR3 bases: TGCGCCAGCAGCGACCCACAGGGGGGTAACTATGGCTACACCTTC.

The rearrangement uses TRBV3-1 and TRBJ2-7, with TRBD2 matching 11 bases. The CDR3 length is 18 residues. Germline loops: CDR1 LGHDT, CDR2 YNNKEL (reference sequence). V shed 1 base and J 6 bases; nucleotides not matched to a gene: 14. The CDR3 spells CASSQVGLAGGLGREQYF. As DNA, the CDR3 is TGTGCCAGCAGCCAAGTCGGATTAGCGGGGGGGCTGGGACGCGAGCAGTACTTC.

There are a few counts of this clonotype. The genes are TRBV27 and TRBJ1-2, with TRBD1 matching over 9 bases. This CDR3 contains 15 residues. Germline CDR1 reads MNHEY; CDR2 reads SMNVEV (reference sequence). Trimming removed 0 bases from V and 4 bases from J; junction bases left unmatched: 3. The CDR3 nucleotides are TGTGCCAGCAGTTTATCCGGGACAGGGTTCTATGGCTACACCTTC. Amino acid sequence: CASSLSGTGFYGYTF.

For this clonotype: Relative to the germline gene, one junction end is altered; a read error may explain this. CDR3 in DNA: TGCAGTACTAGGGGGTTAGCGGGTGCCTACGAGCAGTACTTC. The encoded protein is CSTRGLAGAYEQYF. The genes are TRBV20-1 and TRBJ2-7, with a weak D call TRBD2 (7 bases). CDR3 length: 14 residues. The germline CDR1 and CDR2 sequences are DFQATT and SNEGSKA (reference sequence).

V gene TRBV7-2 combines with J gene TRBJ2-1; TRBD2 aligns across 8 bases. Unmatched junction bases numbered 8, after V lost 5 bases and J lost 8 bases. The CDR3 spans 14 residues. The germline V gene has CDR1 SGHTA and CDR2 FQGNSA. CDR3 residues: CASSTGLAFDEQFF. The DNA for the CDR3 is TGTGCCAGCAGCACCGGACTAGCTTTTGATGAGCAGTTCTTC.

This clonotype appeared a few times. The chain links TRBV6-5 to TRBJ1-1; the D is unclear. Germline V gives CDR1 MNHEY, CDR2 SVGAGI. Trimming shortened V by 4 bases and J by 0 bases, and 9 bases separated the two germline ends. The CDR3 is made up of 14 amino acids. The CDR3 protein is CASSSPYLNTEAFF. The CDR3 nucleotides are TGTGCCAGCAGTTCTCCCTATCTGAACACTGAAGCTTTCTTT.

The rearrangement uses TRBV20-1 and TRBJ2-1; 9 nucleotides align to TRBD2. The CDR3 is 14 amino acids. Trimming removed 4 bases from V and 3 bases from J; junction bases left unmatched: 4. The germline gives CDR1 DFQATT, CDR2 SNEGSKA (reference sequence). CDR3 sequence: CSAIAGELYNEQFF. The CDR3 DNA reads TGCAGTGCTATAGCGGGAGAACTCTACAATGAGCAGTTCTTC.

The chain combines TRBV6-2 or TRBV6-3 with TRBJ2-7; unclear D gene. Germline V gives CDR1 MNHEY, CDR2 SVGEGT. V was clipped by 3 bases and J by 3 bases, with 12 bases between them. CDR3 length: 14 amino acids. CDR3 sequence: CASSYRPQNYEQYF. The DNA of the CDR3 is TGTGCCAGCAGTTATAGGCCTCAGAACTACGAGCAGTACTTC.

This clonotype was counted between two and nine times. This clone may be a read error of a much larger clone one base away. The chain is built from TRBV20-1 and TRBJ2-7, with 11 bases fitting TRBD1. The germline V gene encodes CDR1 DFQATT and CDR2 SNEGSKA (reference sequence). The CDR3 consists of 11 residues. V dropped 6 bases and J dropped 7; count of bases not matched to a gene: 2. Written as DNA, the CDR3 is TGCAGTGCGGACAGGGGGCATGAGCAGTACTTC. Its protein product is CSADRGHEQYF.

CDR3 nucleotide sequence: TGTGCCAGCGTTGGTAGGACTGAAGCTTTCTTT. Residues: CASVGRTEAFF. The rearrangement joins TRBV28 to TRBJ1-1; D unresolved. Looked up from germline, CDR1 is MDHEN and CDR2 is SYDVKM. The CDR3 has 11 residues. Trimming removed 8 bases from V and 5 bases from J, with 9 bases in between. The variable domain in full, with the rest retrieved from reference TRBV28 and TRBJ1-1, is DVKVTQSSRYLVKRTGEKVFLECVQDMDHENMFWYRQDPGLGLRLIYFSYDVKMKEKGDIPEGYSVSREKKERFSLILESASTNQTSMYLCASVGRTEAFFGQGTRLTVV.

This clonotype was seen a handful of times. The chain links TRBV5-1 to TRBJ2-1, with 16 bases fitting TRBD2. Germline CDR1 and CDR2: SGHRS and YFSETQ. V lost 3 bases and J lost 10; bases outside the gene matches: 19. The CDR3 sequence is 20 residues long. CDR3 protein: CASSSPGTSGGGFSKGEQFF. As DNA, the CDR3 is TGCGCCAGCAGCTCCCCCGGGACTAGCGGGGGGGGCTTCAGCAAGGGCGAGCAGTTCTTC.

There are a few counts of this clonotype. The V gene is TRBV9, the J gene TRBJ2-7; no clear D gene. V lost 2 bases, J lost 0 bases, and 9 bases lay in between. Per germline, CDR1 SGDLS and CDR2 YYNGEE. The CDR3 is 14 amino acids. The CDR3, as DNA: TGTGCCAGCAGCGTTTCACGGTTCTCCTACGAGCAGTACTTC. This gives the protein CASSVSRFSYEQYF.

This clonotype was found many times. The V and J genes are TRBV11-2 and TRBJ2-7; possible D gene TRBD2, 6 bases. V lost 8 bases and J 0 bases, leaving 14 bases between the germline ends. The germline V gene encodes CDR1 SGHAT and CDR2 FQNNGV. This CDR3 region has 14 residues. This CDR3 reads CASGDSRSSYEQYF. CDR3 DNA: TGTGCCAGCGGGGACTCCAGGAGCTCCTACGAGCAGTACTTC.

This chain joins TRBV2 and TRBJ1-2, with 7 nucleotides matching TRBD1. CDR1 SNHLY and CDR2 FYNNEI come from the germline V gene. The CDR3 loop spans 12 amino acids. V trimming: 3 bases; J trimming: 8 bases; junction bases outside the gene matches: 3. CDR3: CASSDSRGGYTF. As DNA, the CDR3 is TGTGCCAGCAGTGATTCCAGGGGGGGCTACACCTTC.

The chain is built from TRBV6-5 and TRBJ2-1; D gene uncertain. The CDR3 loop spans 14 amino acids. Between the trimmed V and J ends, which lost 6 bases and 10 bases, there was a span of 19 bases. Germline V lookup: CDR1 MNHEY, CDR2 SVGAGI. The CDR3 is CASRRRVTLYEQFF. The CDR3 DNA follows: TGTGCCAGCAGGAGACGGGTGACACTCTACGAGCAGTTCTTC.

The J gene is TRBJ1-1, the V gene TRBV2; the match to TRBD1 covers 7 bases. The length of the CDR3 is 13 residues. V shed 8 bases and J 4 bases; nucleotides not matched to a gene: 7. Germline values: CDR1 SNHLY, CDR2 FYNNEI. As DNA, the CDR3 is TGTGCCAGCCTGGGACAGCTAGGCACTGAAGCTTTCTTT. Protein: CASLGQLGTEAFF.

This clonotype came up once. At one boundary the junction diverges from the germline segment, which might be a read error. This chain uses TRBV7-2 with TRBJ1-4; D may be TRBD1 (6 bases). CDR3 size: 17 residues. Germline CDR1 and CDR2: SGHTA and FQGNSA. The CDR3: CASSSRPAGATSEKLFF. Written as DNA, the CDR3 is TGTGCCAGCAGCTCCCGTCCTGCAGGGGCGACTAGTGAAAAACTGTTTTTT. Together with reference TRBV7-2 and TRBJ1-4, the CDR3 gives the full variable domain: GAGVSQSPSNKVTEKGKDVELRCDPISGHTALYWYRQSLGQGLEFLIYFQGNSAPDKSGLPSDRFSAERTGGSVSTLTIQRTQQEDSAVYLCASSSRPAGATSEKLFFGSGTQLSVL.

This clonotype was seen only a few times. This chain connects TRBV20-1 to TRBJ2-3, with D hard to call. The V gene lost 2 bases and the J gene lost 5 bases, with 17 bases spanning the gap. The CDR3 length is 15 residues. The germline CDR1 and CDR2 sequences are DFQATT and SNEGSKA (reference sequence). The CDR3 spells CSARISSKQRDTQYF. CDR3 coding DNA: TGCAGTGCTAGAATCTCATCCAAACAGAGAGATACGCAGTATTTT.

The gene calls are TRBV20-1 and TRBJ2-3; 7 nucleotides agree with TRBD2. The J segment lost 7 bases and the V segment lost 3 bases, leaving 1 base of the junction unmatched. This CDR3 spans 11 amino acids. Germline V gives CDR1 DFQATT, CDR2 SNEGSKA (reference sequence). Here the CDR3 reads CSARGGNTQYF. CDR3 coding DNA: TGCAGTGCTAGGGGGGGGAATACGCAGTATTTT.

Turning to this clonotype: One base away lies a much larger clone, so this may be a sequencing read error. The chain links TRBV14 to TRBJ2-7; D ambiguous. The end of the DNA fits TRBJ2-5 better, so the J call may be wrong. The CDR3 spans 12 residues. Germline values: CDR1 SGHDN, CDR2 FVKESK. This CDR3 is CASSQVPETQYF. CDR3 nucleotide sequence: TGTGCCAGCAGCCAAGTTCCAGAGACCCAGTACTTC.

Comments on this clonotype: A read error is possible here, since a much larger clone lies one base away. The rearrangement links TRBV3-1 to TRBJ2-2, with D perhaps TRBD2 (5 bases). In germline, CDR1 is LGHDT, CDR2 YNNKEL (reference sequence). The CDR3 sequence is 12 residues long. The CDR3 protein is CASRSNTGERFF. The DNA for the CDR3 is TGTGCCAGCAGAAGCAACACCGGGGAGCGGTTTTTT.

Points on this clonotype: One end of the junction is discordant with germline, which a read error may explain. This sequence joins TRBV12-3 or TRBV12-4 and TRBJ1-1; D gene ambiguous. The CDR3 has 15 residues. CDR3 sequence: CASRVETSLNSEAFF. CDR3 nucleotide sequence: TGTGCCAGCAGAGTCGAAACTTCATTAAACAGTGAAGCTTTCTTT.

This clonotype has more than one count but fewer than ten. CDR3 sequence: CSASDKSSGNTIYF. The CDR3 DNA is TGCAGTGCTAGTGACAAAAGCTCTGGAAACACCATATATTTT. The chain recombines TRBV20-1 with TRBJ1-3; D is unresolved. The germline V gene encodes CDR1 DFQATT and CDR2 SNEGSKA (reference sequence). This CDR3 is 14 amino acids long. V dropped 3 bases and J dropped 0 bases, with 9 bases sitting between them.

This clonotype was recorded a few times. The rearrangement uses TRBV28 and TRBJ1-1; possible D gene TRBD1, 5 bases. V lost 2 bases and J 7 bases, leaving 11 bases between the germline ends. CDR1 is MDHEN, CDR2 SYDVKM, per germline. CDR3 length equals 13 residues. The CDR3 DNA reads as TGTGCCAGCAGTTTACGTGAGGGGTTTGAAGCTTTCTTT. This sequence encodes CASSLREGFEAFF.

This clonotype was counted at least ten times. V and J are TRBV7-2 and TRBJ1-2; possibly TRBD1 for D (5 bases). Germline-derived CDR1 and CDR2 are SGHTA and FQGNSA. The germline V and J ends were trimmed by 4 bases and 4 bases, with 13 bases remaining between them. The CDR3 sequence is 14 residues long. CDR3 bases: TGTGCCAGCAGCTCGGTGGCCCAGGGCTATGGCTACACCTTC. The encoded protein is CASSSVAQGYGYTF.

The sample holds many counts of this clonotype. The chain joins TRBV6-1 to TRBJ2-7; TRBD2 agrees at 11 bases. There are 15 residues in the CDR3. Per the germline V gene, CDR1 is MNHNS and CDR2 is SASEGT. The junction had 8 bases not matched to a gene; V was cut back by 6 bases and J by 4 bases. CDR3 nucleotide sequence: TGTGCCAGCAGGATCGGGACTAGCGGCCTTTACGAGCAGTACTTC. Its protein is CASRIGTSGLYEQYF.

At least ten counts were recorded for this clonotype. The V and J genes are TRBV2 and TRBJ2-5; 8 bases are shared with TRBD2. CDR1 and CDR2 from the germline V gene are SNHLY and FYNNEI. The CDR3 consists of 13 residues. Losses at the gene ends were 7 bases for V and 5 bases for J; bases not matched to a gene: 6. CDR3 sequence (DNA): TGTGCCAGCACTCTGACTAGCGCCGAGACCCAGTACTTC. This gives the protein CASTLTSAETQYF.

The CDR3 sequence is CASSEEGREKLFF. The CDR3 nucleotides read TGTGCCAGCAGTGAAGAGGGGAGGGAAAAACTGTTTTTT. The chain carries TRBV25-1 and TRBJ1-4; TRBD1 is a possible D gene (5 bases). This CDR3 has 13 residues. V dropped 2 bases and J dropped 8 bases, with 9 bases sitting between them. Germline-derived CDR1 and CDR2 are MGHDK and SYGVNS.

V is TRBV11-2 and J is TRBJ1-6; D perhaps matches TRBD1 (6 bases). Trimming took 0 bases from V and 12 from J, leaving 15 bases between them. Germline CDR1 is SGHAT and CDR2 is FQNNGV. The CDR3 is 15 residues long. Written as DNA, the CDR3 is TGTGCCAGCAGCTTAGAGGCCAGGGGCAGGAGACCCCTCCACTTT. This gives the protein CASSLEARGRRPLHF.

This clonotype was detected only a few times. The chain uses TRBV7-8 and TRBJ2-1; no definite D call. This CDR3 is built from 12 residues. V lost 3 bases and J lost 10, with 10 bases in between. Per the germline V gene, CDR1 is SGHVS and CDR2 is FQNEAQ. The CDR3, as DNA: TGTGCCAGCAGCTTCCCTGCTCAGGAGCAGTTCTTC. This encodes CASSFPAQEQFF.